The rows below give T cell receptor beta chains drawn from one sample of a study of T-cell memory formation after mild COVID-19. Each CDR3 protein gets one entry after TCRdb re-called the 5' RACE reads with MiXCR. This table holds over 25,000 distinct CDR3 sequences, approximately 21% found once. Source material: PBMCs or a T cell subset sorted from them (not recorded which). These receptors were taken from an adult who had mild COVID-19 (a few samples of this study predate the infection). Cell type and time point are not known. The CDR3 runs from the conserved cysteine through the conserved F or W. Each record gives: D gene, clone size, J gene, V gene, CDR3 protein, CDR3 DNA. D genes are given only for firm matches. Only some rows state a clone size, as once, few, many or a class for expanded clones.

TRBD1,many,TRBJ2-5,TRBV5-8,CASLGQGGETQYF,TGTGCCAGCTTGGGACAGGGCGGCGAGACCCAGTACTTC
NA,NA,TRBJ2-2,TRBV11-2,CASSLTIGSTGELFF,TGTGCCAGCAGCTTGACTATCGGGTCCACCGGGGAGCTGTTTTTT
TRBD2,many,TRBJ2-3,TRBV5-1,CASSRAGGNTDTQYF,TGCGCCAGCAGCCGAGCGGGGGGTAACACAGATACGCAGTATTTT
TRBD1,once,TRBJ2-7,TRBV7-9,CATRTGTSYEQYF,TGTGCCACCCGGACAGGGACCTCCTACGAGCAGTACTTC
NA,NA,TRBJ1-6,TRBV27,CASSLFQGGSAPLHF,TGTGCCAGCAGTTTGTTCCAGGGAGGTAGTGCGCCCCTCCACTTT
TRBD1,NA,TRBJ1-4,TRBV29-1,CSVATTGGTNEKLFF,TGCAGCGTTGCTACGACAGGGGGGACTAATGAAAAACTGTTTTTT
NA,many,TRBJ2-3,TRBV29-1,CSVEVRWESTDTQYF,TGCAGCGTTGAAGTACGGTGGGAAAGCACAGATACGCAGTATTTT
NA,many,TRBJ2-2,TRBV9,CASSAGLAGELFF,TGTGCCAGCAGCGCGGGACTCGCCGGGGAGCTGTTTTTT
NA,many,TRBJ2-2,TRBV6-5,CASSYRSLPGPSTGELFF,TGTGCCAGCAGTTATCGCAGCCTCCCAGGCCCTTCCACCGGGGAGCTGTTTTTT
NA,NA,TRBJ1-6,TRBV7-9,CASSLSGPAANSPLHF,TGTGCCAGCAGCTTATCGGGGCCTGCGGCTAATTCACCCCTCCACTTT
TRBD1,many,TRBJ2-7,TRBV25-1,CASSDFGTGSEQYF,TGTGCCAGCAGTGATTTCGGGACAGGGAGTGAGCAGTACTTC
NA,NA,TRBJ2-7,TRBV6-2/TRBV6-3,CASSYVGYEQYF,TGTGCCAGCAGTTACGTTGGATACGAGCAGTACTTC
TRBD1,NA,TRBJ2-5,TRBV7-9,CASSPPGQGEETQYF,TGTGCCAGCAGCCCCCCGGGACAGGGGGAAGAGACCCAGTACTTC
NA,few,TRBJ1-3,TRBV12-3/TRBV12-4,CASSYGGEGNTIYF,TGTGCCAGCAGTTACGGGGGCGAAGGAAACACCATATATTTT
NA,NA,TRBJ2-1,TRBV10-3,CAISDPSGTSLNEQFF,TGTGCCATCAGTGACCCGAGCGGAACTAGCCTGAATGAGCAGTTCTTC
TRBD2,NA,TRBJ2-5,TRBV10-3,CAISESLLATDF,TGTGCCATCAGTGAGTCATTACTAGCGACAGACTTC
NA,many,TRBJ1-5,TRBV25-1,CASSASQGQPQHF,TGTGCCAGCAGTGCCTCACAGGGCCAGCCCCAGCATTTT
NA,many,TRBJ2-3,TRBV3-1,CASSQTSSTDTQYF,TGTGCCAGCAGCCAAACGTCTAGCACAGATACGCAGTATTTT
TRBD1,NA,TRBJ2-3,TRBV2,CASSSTGGLGTDTQYF,TGTGCCAGCAGCTCGACAGGGGGCCTTGGCACAGATACGCAGTATTTT
NA,NA,TRBJ2-7,TRBV6-5,CASSWSDESYEQYF,TGTGCCAGCAGTTGGTCCGACGAGTCCTACGAGCAGTACTTC
NA,NA,TRBJ1-1,TRBV20-1,CSWTSPGTEAFF,TGCAGTTGGACCTCCCCGGGGACTGAAGCTTTCTTT
NA,many,TRBJ2-5,TRBV18,CASSPKSTQETQYF,TGTGCCAGCTCACCAAAGTCTACTCAAGAGACCCAGTACTTC
NA,many,TRBJ1-4,TRBV12-3/TRBV12-4,CASTLGTTNEKLFF,TGTGCCAGCACACTCGGGACGACTAATGAAAAACTGTTTTTT